Included here is one TCR beta chain sequence, with context. This record comes from a study of T cell responses to AZD1222 COVID-19 vaccine. Libraries were prepared by immunoSEQ multiplex PCR; TCRdb keeps only in-frame clonotypes and omits some of them. The sample records 130,000 to 150,000 clones, approximately 86% being singletons. This CDR3 has 13 amino acids. CDR1 is SGHTS, CDR2 YDEGEE, per germline. Trimming took 6 bases from V and 2 from J, leaving 10 bases between them. The specimen comprised peripheral blood, sampled 28 days after the second dose of the MenACWY control vaccine. This chain uses TRBV5-8 with TRBJ2-3; no clear D gene. The clonotype originates from an adult who received the MenACWY meningococcal vaccine as a control. CDR3 sequence: CASTVQYTDTQYF. The DNA for the CDR3 is TGTGCCAGCACCGTCCAATACACAGATACGCAGTATTTT.